The clone carrying this T cell receptor (beta chain) was recorded a few times. Its antigen remains unknown. The authors made TCR cDNA by 5'RACE template switching, adding a universal primer site and UMIs. Each CDR3 protein is one row after TCRdb ran MiXCR on the 5' RACE reads. Of 320,000 or so distinct CDR3 sequences listed, approximately 8% are singletons. This CDR3 is built from 15 residues. V shed 4 bases and J shed 1 base, with 14 bases lying between them. From germline, CDR1 is SGHNT and CDR2 YYREEE (reference sequence). The data belong to a study of T cells after yellow fever vaccination. Study conclusions and caveats: A small share of clonotypes appeared in both CD4 and CD8 compartments. Among primary-vaccination clones, most reappeared after the booster, at roughly 95% for CD4 and approximately 90% for CD8.

The genes are TRBV5-4 and TRBJ1-1; D is unresolved. The material sequenced was PBMCs, taken more than 35 days after the first yellow fever vaccination. The TCR originated in a man aged 18-30 years who received the YFV17D yellow fever vaccine. The CDR3 nucleotides are TGTGCCAGCAGCCCGGTTCAACGGCAGAACACTGAAGCTTTCTTT. Its translation is CASSPVQRQNTEAFF.